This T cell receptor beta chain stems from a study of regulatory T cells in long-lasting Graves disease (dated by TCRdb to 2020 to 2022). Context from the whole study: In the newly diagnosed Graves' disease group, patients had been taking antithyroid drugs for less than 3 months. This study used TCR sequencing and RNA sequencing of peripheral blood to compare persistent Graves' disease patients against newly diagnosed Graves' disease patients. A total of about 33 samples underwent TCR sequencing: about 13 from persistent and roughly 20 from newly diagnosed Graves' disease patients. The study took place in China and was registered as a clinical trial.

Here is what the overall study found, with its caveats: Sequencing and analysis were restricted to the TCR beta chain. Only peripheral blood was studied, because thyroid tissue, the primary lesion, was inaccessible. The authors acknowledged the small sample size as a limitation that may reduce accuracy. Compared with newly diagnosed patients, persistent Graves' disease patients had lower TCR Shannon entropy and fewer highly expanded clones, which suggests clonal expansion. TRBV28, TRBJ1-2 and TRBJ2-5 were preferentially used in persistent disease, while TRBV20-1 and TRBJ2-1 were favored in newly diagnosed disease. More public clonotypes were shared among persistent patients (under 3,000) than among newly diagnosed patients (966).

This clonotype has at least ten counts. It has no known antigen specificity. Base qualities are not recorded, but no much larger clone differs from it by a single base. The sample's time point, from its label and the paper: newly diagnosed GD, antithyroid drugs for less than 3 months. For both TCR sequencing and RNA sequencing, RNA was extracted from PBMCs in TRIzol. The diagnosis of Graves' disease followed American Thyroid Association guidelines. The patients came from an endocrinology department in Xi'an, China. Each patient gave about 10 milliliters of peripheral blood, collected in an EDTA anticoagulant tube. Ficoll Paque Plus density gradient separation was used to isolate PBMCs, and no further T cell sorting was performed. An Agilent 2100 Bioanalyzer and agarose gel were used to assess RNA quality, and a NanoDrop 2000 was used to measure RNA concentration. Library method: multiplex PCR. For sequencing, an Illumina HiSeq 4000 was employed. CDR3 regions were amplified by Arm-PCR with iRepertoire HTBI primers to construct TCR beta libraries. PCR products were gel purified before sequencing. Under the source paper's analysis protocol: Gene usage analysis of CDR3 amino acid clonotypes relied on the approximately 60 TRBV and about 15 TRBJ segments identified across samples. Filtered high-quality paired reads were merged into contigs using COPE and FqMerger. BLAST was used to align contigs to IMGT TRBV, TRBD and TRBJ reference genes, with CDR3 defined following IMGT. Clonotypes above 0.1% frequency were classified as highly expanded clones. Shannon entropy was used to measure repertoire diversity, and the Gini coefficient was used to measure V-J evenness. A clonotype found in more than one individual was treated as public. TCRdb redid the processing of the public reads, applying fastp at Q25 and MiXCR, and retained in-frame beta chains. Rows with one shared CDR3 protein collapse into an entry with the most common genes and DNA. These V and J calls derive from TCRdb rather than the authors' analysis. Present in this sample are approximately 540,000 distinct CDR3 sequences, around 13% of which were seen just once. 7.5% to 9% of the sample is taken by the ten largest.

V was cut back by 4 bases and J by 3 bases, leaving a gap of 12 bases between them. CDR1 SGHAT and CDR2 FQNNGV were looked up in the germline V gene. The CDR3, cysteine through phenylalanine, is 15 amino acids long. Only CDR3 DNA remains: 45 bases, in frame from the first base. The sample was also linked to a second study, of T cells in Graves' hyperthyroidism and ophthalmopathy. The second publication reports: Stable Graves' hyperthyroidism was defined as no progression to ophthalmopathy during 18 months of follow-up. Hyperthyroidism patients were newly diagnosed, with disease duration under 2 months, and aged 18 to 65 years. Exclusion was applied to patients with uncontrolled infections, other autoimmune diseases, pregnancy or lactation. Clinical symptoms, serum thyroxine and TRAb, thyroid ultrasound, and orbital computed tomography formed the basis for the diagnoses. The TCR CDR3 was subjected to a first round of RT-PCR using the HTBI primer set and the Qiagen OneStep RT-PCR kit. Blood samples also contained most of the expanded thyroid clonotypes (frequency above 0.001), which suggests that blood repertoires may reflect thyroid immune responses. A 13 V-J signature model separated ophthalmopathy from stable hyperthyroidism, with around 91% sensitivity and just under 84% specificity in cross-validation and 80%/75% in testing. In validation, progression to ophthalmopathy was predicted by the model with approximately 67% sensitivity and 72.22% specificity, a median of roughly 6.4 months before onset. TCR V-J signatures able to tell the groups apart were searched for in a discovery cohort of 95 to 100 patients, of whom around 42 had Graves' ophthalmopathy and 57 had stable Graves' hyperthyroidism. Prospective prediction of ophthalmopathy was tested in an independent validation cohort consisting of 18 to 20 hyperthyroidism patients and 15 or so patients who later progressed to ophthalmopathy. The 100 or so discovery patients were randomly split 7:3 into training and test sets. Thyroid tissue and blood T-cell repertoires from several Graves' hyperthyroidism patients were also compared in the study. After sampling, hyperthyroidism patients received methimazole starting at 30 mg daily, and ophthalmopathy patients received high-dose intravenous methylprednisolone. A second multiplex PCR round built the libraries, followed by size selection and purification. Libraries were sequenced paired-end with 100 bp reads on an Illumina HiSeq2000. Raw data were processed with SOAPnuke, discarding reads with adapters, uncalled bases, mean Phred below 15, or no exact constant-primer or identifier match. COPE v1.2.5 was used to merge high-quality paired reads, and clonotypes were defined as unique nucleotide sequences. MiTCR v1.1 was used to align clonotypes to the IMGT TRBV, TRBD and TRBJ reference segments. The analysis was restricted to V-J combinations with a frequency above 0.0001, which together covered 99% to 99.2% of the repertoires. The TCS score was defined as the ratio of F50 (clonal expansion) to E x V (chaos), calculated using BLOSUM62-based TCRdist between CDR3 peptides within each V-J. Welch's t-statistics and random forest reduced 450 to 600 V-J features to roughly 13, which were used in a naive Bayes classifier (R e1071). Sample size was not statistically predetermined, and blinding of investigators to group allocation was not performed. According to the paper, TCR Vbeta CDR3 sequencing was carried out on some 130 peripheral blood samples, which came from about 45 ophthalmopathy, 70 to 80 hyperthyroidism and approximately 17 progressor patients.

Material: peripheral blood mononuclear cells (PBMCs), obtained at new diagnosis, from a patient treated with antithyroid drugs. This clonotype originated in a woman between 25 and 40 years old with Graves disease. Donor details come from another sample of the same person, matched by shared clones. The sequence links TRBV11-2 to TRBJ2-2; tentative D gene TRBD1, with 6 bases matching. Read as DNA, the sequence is TGTGCCAGCAGCTCAGACAGGCCAGACACCGGGGAGCTGTTTTTT. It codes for CASSSDRPDTGELFF.